Each of the 20 T cell receptor beta chains below was sequenced from the same sample in a study of T-cell reconstitution after alpha-beta-depleted transplantation in children. It was with unique molecular identifiers that the TCRbeta library was prepared. One entry per CDR3 protein results from TCRdb running MiXCR on the PCR reads. Among approximately 520,000 distinct CDR3 sequences listed, about 10% were seen once. This material consisted of PBMCs, mostly from graft donor cells, taken 180 days after TCRalphabeta/CD19-depleted stem cell transplant. The receptors originated from a female patient aged 2-9 years who had a stem cell transplant for aplastic anemia, so the T cells may come from the graft donor.

The sample holds many counts of this clonotype. V and J are TRBV7-2 and TRBJ1-2; D gene unclear. Germline loops: CDR1 SGHTA, CDR2 FQGNSA. The CDR3 totals 12 residues. Trimming stripped 5 bases from V and 2 bases from J, with 6 bases between. CDR3 in DNA: TGTGCCAGCAGCCTGGTGAACTATGGCTACACCTTC. It translates to CASSLVNYGYTF.

This clonotype was found a few times. The chain combines TRBV9 with TRBJ2-5, with D unresolved. Trimming shortened V by 4 bases and J by 4 bases, and 14 bases separated the two germline ends. The CDR3 loop spans 14 amino acids. Germline values: CDR1 SGDLS, CDR2 YYNGEE. The CDR3 DNA reads TGTGCCAGCAGCCCCCAGGACCTCAGAGAGACCCAGTACTTC. Protein: CASSPQDLRETQYF.

This clonotype was found a few times. This chain links TRBV20-1 with TRBJ1-4; 9 bases agree with TRBD1. CDR3 length: 16 residues. The trim removed 4 bases at V and 7 bases at J, leaving 13 bases unmatched. Looked up from germline, CDR1 is DFQATT and CDR2 is SNEGSKA (reference sequence). The CDR3 sequence is CSATRDREILVEKLFF. The CDR3 DNA sequence: TGCAGTGCTACCCGGGACAGGGAGATCCTGGTTGAAAAACTGTTTTTT.

This clonotype has ten or more counts. The CDR3: CASSESGNYEQYF. In DNA, the CDR3 is TGTGCCAGCAGTGAATCGGGGAACTACGAGCAGTACTTC. V usage is TRBV25-1 and J usage is TRBJ2-7, with D maybe TRBD2 (5 bases). The CDR3 totals 13 residues. The V gene lost 1 base and the J gene lost 3 bases, with 7 bases spanning the gap. The germline CDR1 and CDR2 sequences are MGHDK and SYGVNS.

This clonotype has more than one count but fewer than ten. The V gene is TRBV29-1, the J gene TRBJ1-2, with 8 bases aligning to TRBD1. J gave up 3 bases and V 5 bases, and 11 bases lay outside the gene matches. This CDR3 spans 15 amino acids. Germline V gives CDR1 SQVTM, CDR2 ANQGSEA. The CDR3 protein is CSVRAPGGPDYGYTF. CDR3 DNA: TGCAGCGTTAGGGCCCCAGGGGGCCCCGACTATGGCTACACCTTC.

The CDR3 region is CASSWLEGYTEAFF. The CDR3 DNA is TGCGCCAGCAGCTGGCTGGAGGGATACACTGAAGCTTTCTTT. This chain links TRBV5-1 with TRBJ1-1; D unresolved. The length of the CDR3 is 14 residues. CDR1 SGHRS and CDR2 YFSETQ come from the germline V gene. V was cut by 3 bases and J by 3 bases, with 12 bases left in between. The variable domain in full, with the rest retrieved from reference TRBV5-1 and TRBJ1-1, is KAGVTQTPRYLIKTRGQQVTLSCSPISGHRSVSWYQQTPGQGLQFLFEYFSETQRNKGNFPGRFSGRQFSNSRSEMNVSTLELGDSALYLCASSWLEGYTEAFFGQGTRLTVV.

This clonotype was seen a few times. The V call is TRBV12-3 or TRBV12-4, the J call TRBJ1-3, with no clear D. This CDR3 comprises 14 residues. Deletions cut 7 bases from V and 5 bases from J, with 15 bases between. CDR3 coding DNA: TGTGCCAGCACCCGGTGGCAGTGGAGAAACACCATATATTTT. It is translated as CASTRWQWRNTIYF.

This clonotype was seen a handful of times. J is TRBJ2-7 and V is TRBV21-1; the table calls TRBD1, which could not be checked here. TRBV21-1 is given as a pseudogene. CDR3 length: 14 amino acids. The CDR3 sequence is CASKYRDRVCGQYV. CDR3 coding DNA: TGTGCCAGCAAATACCGGGACAGGGTTTGTGGGCAGTACGTC.

This sequence joins TRBV6-5 and TRBJ1-1; TRBD1 aligns across 7 bases. V shed 5 bases and J 11 bases; nucleotides not matched to a gene: 8. This CDR3 comprises 12 residues. Germline loops: CDR1 MNHEY, CDR2 SVGAGI. The chain's CDR3 is CASSDRALNAFF. CDR3 sequence (DNA): TGTGCCAGCAGTGACAGGGCCTTGAATGCTTTCTTT.

This clonotype has just a few counts. The chain carries TRBV27 and TRBJ2-2, with unresolved D. The CDR3 length is 14 residues. The germline CDR1 and CDR2 sequences are MNHEY and SMNVEV (reference sequence). Trimming shortened V by 1 base and J by 5 bases, and 8 bases separated the two germline ends. The DNA of the CDR3 is TGTGCCAGCAGTTTATGGTTAGAAACCGGGGAGCTGTTTTTT. This gives the protein CASSLWLETGELFF.

The chain joins TRBV7-2 to TRBJ1-6; TRBD1 is a possible D gene (6 bases). Trimming cost V 4 bases and J 3 bases, with 13 bases left between them. Germline V gene data show CDR1 as SGHTA and CDR2 as FQGNSA. CDR3 length: 16 residues. CDR3 amino acids: CASSSQGSHYNSPLHF. The DNA for the CDR3 is TGTGCCAGCAGCTCACAGGGTTCTCACTATAATTCACCCCTCCACTTT.

The V and J genes are TRBV30 and TRBJ2-7; D not certain. With 2 bases removed from V and 3 bases from J, the gap between germline ends came to 5 bases. Germline assignment: CDR1 GTSNPN and CDR2 SVGIG (reference sequence). The CDR3 is 11 residues long. The CDR3 DNA reads as TGTGCCTGGAGTAGACGCTACGAGCAGTACTTC. This encodes CAWSRRYEQYF. Full variable domain (outside the CDR3, taken from reference TRBV30 and TRBJ2-7): SQTIHQWPATLVQPVGSPLSLECTVEGTSNPNLYWYRQAAGRGLQLLFYSVGIGQISSEVPQNLSASRPQDRQFILSSKKLLLSDSGFYLCAWSRRYEQYFGPGTRLTVT.

The V and J genes are TRBV9 and TRBJ2-2; a possible D gene is TRBD2 (5 bases). Germline loops: CDR1 SGDLS, CDR2 YYNGEE. This CDR3 is built from 15 residues. V lost 3 bases to trimming and J lost 5 bases, with 14 bases between them. The chain's CDR3 is CASSASERETGELFF. The DNA of the CDR3 is TGTGCCAGCAGCGCTTCAGAGAGGGAAACCGGGGAGCTGTTTTTT.

This clonotype showed up just a few times. The rearrangement links TRBV6-5 to TRBJ2-1; D call uncertain. The V gene lost 6 bases and the J gene lost 8 bases, with 17 bases spanning the gap. Germline values: CDR1 MNHEY, CDR2 SVGAGI. The CDR3 contains 14 residues. This chain's CDR3 is CASSYLLTSDEQFF. DNA of the CDR3: TGTGCCAGCAGCTACCTTCTGACGAGCGATGAGCAGTTCTTC.

The V and J genes are TRBV7-2 and TRBJ1-5; D call uncertain. The V gene's germline CDR1 is SGHTA and CDR2 FQGNSA. Trimming left V 2 bases short and J 5 bases short, with 10 bases between. The CDR3 length is 14 residues. In nucleotides, the CDR3 is TGTGCCAGCAGCTTAAGAGGGATTGATCAGCCCCAGCATTTT. It translates to CASSLRGIDQPQHF. The full variable domain, in which reference TRBV7-2 and TRBJ1-5 provide the parts outside the CDR3, is GAGVSQSPSNKVTEKGKDVELRCDPISGHTALYWYRQSLGQGLEFLIYFQGNSAPDKSGLPSDRFSAERTGGSVSTLTIQRTQQEDSAVYLCASSLRGIDQPQHFGDGTRLSIL.

This chain joins TRBV7-2 and TRBJ2-7, with D unresolved. CDR3 size: 13 residues. V was shortened by 2 bases and J by 1 base, with 6 bases between the two germline ends. The V gene's germline CDR1 is SGHTA and CDR2 FQGNSA. CDR3: CASSLKRSYEQYF. The CDR3 nucleotides read TGTGCCAGCAGCTTAAAACGATCCTACGAGCAGTACTTC.

This clonotype has a handful of counts. The chain links TRBV5-1 to TRBJ1-1; the match to TRBD1 covers 7 bases. V lost 6 bases and J lost 4; bases outside the gene matches: 9. The CDR3 extends over 14 amino acids. Germline V gives CDR1 SGHRS, CDR2 YFSETQ. This CDR3 reads CASTTGTVTTEAFF. Written as DNA, the CDR3 is TGCGCCAGCACCACCGGGACAGTAACCACTGAAGCTTTCTTT. Full variable domain (outside the CDR3, taken from reference TRBV5-1 and TRBJ1-1): KAGVTQTPRYLIKTRGQQVTLSCSPISGHRSVSWYQQTPGQGLQFLFEYFSETQRNKGNFPGRFSGRQFSNSRSEMNVSTLELGDSALYLCASTTGTVTTEAFFGQGTRLTVV.

This clonotype is a singleton in its sample. This chain joins TRBV12-3 or TRBV12-4 and TRBJ2-1, with D hard to call. The CDR3 has 13 residues. Trimming shortened V by 6 bases and J by 6 bases, and 12 bases separated the two germline ends. In nucleotides, the CDR3 is TGTGCCAGCAGGTTTAATCTCCTCAATGAGCAGTTCTTC. This gives the protein CASRFNLLNEQFF.

This clonotype occurred a few times. This sequence joins TRBV12-3 or TRBV12-4 and TRBJ2-4; D is tentatively TRBD1 or TRBD2 (6 bases each). CDR3 length: 16 amino acids. Deletions cut 7 bases from V and 5 bases from J, with 21 bases between. CDR3 sequence: CASTGGGLTPQNIQYF. The CDR3 coding sequence is TGTGCCAGCACCGGAGGGGGGTTAACCCCTCAAAACATTCAGTACTTC.

This clonotype was observed a handful of times. The rearrangement links TRBV12-3 or TRBV12-4 to TRBJ2-2; D perhaps matches TRBD1 (7 bases). V was trimmed by 10 bases and J by 4 bases, leaving 16 bases between them. The CDR3 has 14 residues. The CDR3 is CATAEGASTGELFF. The CDR3 nucleotides are TGTGCCACCGCGGAGGGGGCTAGCACCGGGGAGCTGTTTTTT.